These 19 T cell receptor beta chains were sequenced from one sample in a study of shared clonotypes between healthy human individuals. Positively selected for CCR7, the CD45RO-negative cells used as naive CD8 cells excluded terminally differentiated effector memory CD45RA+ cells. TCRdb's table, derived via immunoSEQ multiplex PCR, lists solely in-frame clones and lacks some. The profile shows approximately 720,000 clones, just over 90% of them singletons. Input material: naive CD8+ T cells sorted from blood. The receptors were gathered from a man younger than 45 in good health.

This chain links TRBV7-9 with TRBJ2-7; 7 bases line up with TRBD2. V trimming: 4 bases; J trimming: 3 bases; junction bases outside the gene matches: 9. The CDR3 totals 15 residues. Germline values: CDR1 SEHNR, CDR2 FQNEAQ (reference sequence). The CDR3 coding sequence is TGTGCCAGCAGCTCGACGGCGGGAGTCCACTACGAGCAGTACTTC. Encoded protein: CASSSTAGVHYEQYF.

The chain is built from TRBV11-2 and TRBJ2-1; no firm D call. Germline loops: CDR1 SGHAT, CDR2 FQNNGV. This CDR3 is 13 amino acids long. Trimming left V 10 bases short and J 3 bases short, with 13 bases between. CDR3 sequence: CATSPGYYNEQFF. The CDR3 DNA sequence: TGTGCCACCTCTCCGGGCTACTACAATGAGCAGTTCTTC.

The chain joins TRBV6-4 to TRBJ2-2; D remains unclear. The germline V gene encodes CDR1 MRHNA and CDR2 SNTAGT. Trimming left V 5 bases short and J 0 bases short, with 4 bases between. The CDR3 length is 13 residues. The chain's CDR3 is CASSTANTGELFF. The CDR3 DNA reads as TGTGCCAGCAGTACAGCGAACACCGGGGAGCTGTTTTTT.

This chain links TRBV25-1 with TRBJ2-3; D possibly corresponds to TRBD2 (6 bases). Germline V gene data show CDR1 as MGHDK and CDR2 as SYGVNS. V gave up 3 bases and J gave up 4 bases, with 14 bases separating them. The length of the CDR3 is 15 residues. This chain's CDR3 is CASSDGRDLSDTQYF. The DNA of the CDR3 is TGTGCCAGCAGTGACGGGCGGGATTTGTCAGATACGCAGTATTTT.

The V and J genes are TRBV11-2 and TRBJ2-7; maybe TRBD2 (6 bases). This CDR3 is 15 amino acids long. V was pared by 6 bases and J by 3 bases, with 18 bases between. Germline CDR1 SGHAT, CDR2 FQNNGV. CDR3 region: CASRLLQGGDYEQYF. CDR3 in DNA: TGTGCCAGCAGGTTACTTCAGGGCGGGGACTACGAGCAGTACTTC.

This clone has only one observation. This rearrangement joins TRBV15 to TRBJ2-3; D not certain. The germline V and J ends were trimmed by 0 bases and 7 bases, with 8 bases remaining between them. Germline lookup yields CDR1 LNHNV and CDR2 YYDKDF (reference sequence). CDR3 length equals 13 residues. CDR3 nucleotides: TGTGCCACCAGCAGAGATTTATCGAATACGCAGTATTTT. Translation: CATSRDLSNTQYF. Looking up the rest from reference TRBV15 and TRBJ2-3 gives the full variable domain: DAMVIQNPRYQVTQFGKPVTLSCSQTLNHNVMYWYQQKSSQAPKLLFHYYDKDFNNEADTPDNFQSRRPNTSFCFLDIRSPGLGDTAMYLCATSRDLSNTQYFGPGTRLTVL.

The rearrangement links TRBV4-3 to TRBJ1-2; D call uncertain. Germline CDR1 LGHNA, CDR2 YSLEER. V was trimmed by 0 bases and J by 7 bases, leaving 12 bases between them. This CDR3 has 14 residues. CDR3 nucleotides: TGCGCCAGCAGCCAAGAGGCAGGAGCGTCTGGCTACACCTTC. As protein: CASSQEAGASGYTF.

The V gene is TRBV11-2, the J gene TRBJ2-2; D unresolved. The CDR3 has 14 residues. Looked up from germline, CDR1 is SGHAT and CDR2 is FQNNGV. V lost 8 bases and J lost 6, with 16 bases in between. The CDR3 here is CASLRANDAGELFF. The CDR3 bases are TGTGCCAGCCTCCGGGCTAACGATGCCGGGGAGCTGTTTTTT.

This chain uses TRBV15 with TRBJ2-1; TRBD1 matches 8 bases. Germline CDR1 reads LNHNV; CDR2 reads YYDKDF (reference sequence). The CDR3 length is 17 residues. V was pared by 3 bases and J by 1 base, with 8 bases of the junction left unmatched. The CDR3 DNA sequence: TGTGCCACCAGCAGTGGGACAGGAGAAAGATCCTACAATGAGCAGTTCTTC. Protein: CATSSGTGERSYNEQFF.

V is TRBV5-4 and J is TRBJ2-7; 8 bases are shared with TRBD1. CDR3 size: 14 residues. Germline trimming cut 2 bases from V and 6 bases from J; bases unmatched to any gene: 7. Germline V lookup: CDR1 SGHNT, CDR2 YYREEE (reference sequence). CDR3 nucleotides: TGTGCCAGCAGCTTAGTGCAGGGGGCGGGCGAGCAGTACTTC. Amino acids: CASSLVQGAGEQYF.

The CDR3 reads CASSLAGFATNEKLFF. CDR3 sequence (DNA): TGTGCCAGCAGCTTAGCCGGATTCGCAACTAATGAAAAACTGTTTTTT. The V call is TRBV11-2, the J call TRBJ1-4; D remains ambiguous. The CDR3 sequence is 16 residues long. Trimming shortened V by 1 base and J by 0 bases, and 9 bases separated the two germline ends. Per the germline V gene, CDR1 is SGHAT and CDR2 is FQNNGV.

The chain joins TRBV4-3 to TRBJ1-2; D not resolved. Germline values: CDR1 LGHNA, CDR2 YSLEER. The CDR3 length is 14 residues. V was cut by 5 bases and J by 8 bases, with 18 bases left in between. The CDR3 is CASSELASTAGYTF. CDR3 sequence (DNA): TGCGCCAGCAGCGAGTTGGCCTCTACGGCGGGCTACACCTTC.

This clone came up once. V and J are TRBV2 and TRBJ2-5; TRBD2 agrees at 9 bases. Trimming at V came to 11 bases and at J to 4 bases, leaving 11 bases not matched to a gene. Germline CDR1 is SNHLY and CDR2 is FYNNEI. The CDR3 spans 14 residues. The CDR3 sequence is CARLGGRAGETQYF. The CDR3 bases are TGTGCCCGGCTGGGCGGGAGGGCTGGAGAGACCCAGTACTTC.

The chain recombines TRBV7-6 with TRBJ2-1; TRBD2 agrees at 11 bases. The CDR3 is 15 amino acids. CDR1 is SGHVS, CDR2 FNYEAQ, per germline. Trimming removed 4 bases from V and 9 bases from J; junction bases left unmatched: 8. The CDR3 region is CASSSTSGILGEQFF. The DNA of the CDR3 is TGTGCCAGCAGCTCGACTAGCGGGATTCTGGGTGAGCAGTTCTTC.

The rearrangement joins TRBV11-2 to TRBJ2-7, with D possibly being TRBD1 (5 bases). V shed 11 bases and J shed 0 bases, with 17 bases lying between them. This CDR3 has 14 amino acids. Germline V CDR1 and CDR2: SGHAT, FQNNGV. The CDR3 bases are TGTGCCCCGTCGGTCAGGGAATGCTCCTACGAGCAGTACTTC. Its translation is CAPSVRECSYEQYF.

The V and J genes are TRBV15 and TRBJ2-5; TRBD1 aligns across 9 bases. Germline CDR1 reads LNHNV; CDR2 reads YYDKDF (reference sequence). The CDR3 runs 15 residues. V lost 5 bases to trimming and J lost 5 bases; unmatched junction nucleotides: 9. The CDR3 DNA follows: TGTGCCACCAGCGGGCGGACAGGGGTTGGGGAGACCCAGTACTTC. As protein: CATSGRTGVGETQYF.

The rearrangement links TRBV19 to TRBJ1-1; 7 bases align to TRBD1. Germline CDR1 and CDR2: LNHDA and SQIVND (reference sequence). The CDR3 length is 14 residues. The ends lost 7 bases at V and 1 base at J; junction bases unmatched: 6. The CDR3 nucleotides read TGTGCCAGTACCACGACAGGGTCGAACACTGAAGCTTTCTTT. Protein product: CASTTTGSNTEAFF.

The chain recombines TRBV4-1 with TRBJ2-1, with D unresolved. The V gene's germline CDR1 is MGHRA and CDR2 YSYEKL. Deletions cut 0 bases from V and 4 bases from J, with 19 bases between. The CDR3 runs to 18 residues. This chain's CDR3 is CASSQDPYPSFTYNEQFF. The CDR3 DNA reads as TGCGCCAGCAGCCAAGATCCTTATCCATCCTTCACGTACAATGAGCAGTTCTTC.

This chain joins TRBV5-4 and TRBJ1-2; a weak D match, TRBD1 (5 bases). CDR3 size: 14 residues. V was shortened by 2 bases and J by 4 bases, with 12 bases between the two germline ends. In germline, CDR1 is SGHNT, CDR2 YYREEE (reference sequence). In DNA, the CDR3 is TGTGCCAGCAGCTTCGGCGACAGCCCCTATGGCTACACCTTC. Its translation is CASSFGDSPYGYTF.